This T cell receptor beta chain emerged from a study of cytomegalovirus exposure and HLA in healthy donors. Study context: Genotyping of roughly 400 donors showed that about 84% belonged to the Caucasian-associated ancestry cluster.

Both 60 Vbeta primers and 13 Jbeta primers went into the PCR. The repertoire was sequenced with immunoSEQ multiplex PCR; TCRdb's copy has only in-frame clones and lacks some. The repertoire holds over 150,000 clones, with about four fifths as singletons. The CDR3 runs 15 residues. Trimming cost V 0 bases and J 2 bases; bases outside gene matches: 1. Germline lookup yields CDR1 SGHRS and CDR2 YFSETQ. Worth noting for this clone: What it recognizes is unknown.

Study-wide points: Common viral pathogens were later found to be apparently linked to several of the most significant clusters. Later work showed greater clonal expansion in HLA-associated TCR beta chains than in equally common others.

This sequence originates from a young man in good health and CMV-seropositive. Input material: PBMCs. The chain couples TRBV5-1 to TRBJ2-3; 9 bases agree with TRBD2. The CDR3 is CASSLGLADTDTQYF. For the CDR3, the DNA is TGCGCCAGCAGCTTGGGACTAGCGGACACAGATACGCAGTATTTT.